The rows below give T cell receptor beta chains drawn from one sample of a study of blood T cell repertoires in COVID-19. This table comes from immunoSEQ multiplex PCR, and its TCRdb copy is limited to in-frame clones, with some not included. This sample has 150,000 to 250,000 clones, with about 80% found just once. The sample consisted of peripheral blood. The receptor source for this set is a human donor with acute or convalescent COVID-19. The donor label of this sample is uncertain. The CDR3 runs from the conserved cysteine through the conserved F or W. The order of the fields is CDR3 DNA, CDR3 protein, J gene, clone size, V gene, D gene. D genes are given only for firm matches. Where a row states a size, it is once, few, many or the class of an expanded clone; other rows omit it.

cdr3_nt: TGTGCCAGCAGTGCCCGACAGGGCTATACGCAGTATTTT
cdr3_aa: CASSARQGYTQYF
j_call: TRBJ2-3
clone_size: many
v_call: TRBV27
d_call: TRBD1

cdr3_nt: TGTGCCAGCAGTCCTCATGGAGGACAGTTCTACGAGCAGTACTTC
cdr3_aa: CASSPHGGQFYEQYF
j_call: TRBJ2-7
clone_size: -
v_call: TRBV25-1
d_call: -

cdr3_nt: TGTGCCAGCAGCTTTGAGACGGCAGGGAACACCGGGGAGCTGTTTTTT
cdr3_aa: CASSFETAGNTGELFF
j_call: TRBJ2-2
clone_size: -
v_call: TRBV7-9
d_call: -

cdr3_nt: TGTGCCAGCAGGAACAACTACGAGCAGTACTTC
cdr3_aa: CASRNNYEQYF
j_call: TRBJ2-7
clone_size: -
v_call: TRBV28
d_call: -

cdr3_nt: TGTGCCTGGAGTCAGGGAAATCAGCCCCAGCATTTT
cdr3_aa: CAWSQGNQPQHF
j_call: TRBJ1-5
clone_size: -
v_call: TRBV30
d_call: -

cdr3_nt: TGTGCCTGGAGTGGGCGGGGTTCTAATGAAAAACTGTTTTTT
cdr3_aa: CAWSGRGSNEKLFF
j_call: TRBJ1-4
clone_size: once
v_call: TRBV30
d_call: -

cdr3_nt: TGTGCCAGCAGCTTCGATGGGACAGGGCACCAGCCCCAGCATTTT
cdr3_aa: CASSFDGTGHQPQHF
j_call: TRBJ1-5
clone_size: -
v_call: TRBV5-8
d_call: TRBD1

cdr3_nt: TGCGCCAGCAGCCTGGGAGGCGAGAATTCACCCCTCCACTTT
cdr3_aa: CASSLGGENSPLHF
j_call: TRBJ1-6
clone_size: few
v_call: TRBV5-1
d_call: -

cdr3_nt: TGTGCCAGCCTTCAAGCGGAACTCTACAATGAGCAGTTCTTC
cdr3_aa: CASLQAELYNEQFF
j_call: TRBJ2-1
clone_size: -
v_call: TRBV7-9
d_call: -

cdr3_nt: TGTGCCAGCAGTCGGCCGGGACAGGGTAATTCACCCCTCCACTTT
cdr3_aa: CASSRPGQGNSPLHF
j_call: TRBJ1-6
clone_size: -
v_call: TRBV6-5
d_call: TRBD1

cdr3_nt: TGTGCCAGCACCTCGGGACTAGCGGGAGCAAATGAGCAGTTCTTC
cdr3_aa: CASTSGLAGANEQFF
j_call: TRBJ2-1
clone_size: -
v_call: TRBV6-6
d_call: TRBD2

cdr3_nt: TGTGCCAGCAGCTTAAGGGGACTAGGAAATGCCGGGGAGCTGTTTTTT
cdr3_aa: CASSLRGLGNAGELFF
j_call: TRBJ2-2
clone_size: once
v_call: TRBV7-2
d_call: TRBD2

cdr3_nt: TGTGCCAGCAGCTTGGACAGGGGTCCTTCCGGGGCCCTCCACTTT
cdr3_aa: CASSLDRGPSGALHF
j_call: TRBJ1-6
clone_size: -
v_call: TRBV5-4
d_call: TRBD1

cdr3_nt: TGTGCCAGTAGTATAGTGGCGGGAGGGCCCTACAATGAGCAGTTCTTC
cdr3_aa: CASSIVAGGPYNEQFF
j_call: TRBJ2-1
clone_size: -
v_call: TRBV19
d_call: TRBD2

cdr3_nt: TGTGCCAGCAGTCCTCGGACAGGGTCCGAGACCCAGTACTTC
cdr3_aa: CASSPRTGSETQYF
j_call: TRBJ2-5
clone_size: -
v_call: TRBV27
d_call: TRBD1